This T cell receptor (beta chain) was recorded in a study of T cell changes during pregnancy in multiple sclerosis. Produced via immunoSEQ multiplex PCR; TCRdb's table is partial and in-frame only. The sample lists 50,000 to 70,000 clones, 91% occurring once. Trimming took 4 bases from V and 4 from J, leaving 4 bases between them. CDR3 length equals 11 residues. CDR1 SQVTM and CDR2 ANQGSEA come from the germline V gene. This specimen consisted of CD8+ T cells from peripheral blood mononuclear cells, obtained before pregnancy. The chain couples TRBV29-1 to TRBJ2-2; no clear D gene. The clonotype was recovered from a female donor with multiple sclerosis, enrolled in a pregnancy study. This CDR3 reads CSVAVTGELFF. The CDR3 DNA follows: TGCAGCGTTGCGGTCACCGGGGAGCTGTTTTTT.